This TCR beta chain originates from a study of cytomegalovirus exposure and HLA in healthy donors (dated by TCRdb to between 2016 and 2019). Turning to the overall study: In an earlier analysis of several hundred of the donors, approximately 300 Gb of sequence data and just under 120 million unique TCR beta sequences from roughly 200 million T cells were reported. An early release covering roughly 640 HLA-typed donors comprised approximately 300 gigabases of sequencing data and 85 million to 100 million unique TCR sequences. Of the roughly 400 genotyped donors, approximately 83% fell in the genetic ancestry cluster associated with self-reported Caucasian donors. The study aimed to test whether signatures of past pathogen exposure could be identified by cataloging public T cell receptors. The T cell repertoires of roughly 660 subjects were profiled by immunosequencing and related to cytomegalovirus serostatus. Besides the first cohort of 666 subjects, a separate validation cohort made up of 120 different subjects was used. High-throughput TCR immunosequencing, statistical association of individual TCRs with disease status, and machine learning were combined to predict cytomegalovirus infection status. A later analysis re-examined previously published TCR beta repertoires from roughly 650 donors and added high-resolution HLA genotyping to investigate patterns of TCR occurrence. In the later analysis, no new phenotypic data were used to find candidate immune exposures; instead, reliance was placed on TCR beta sequences and their occurrence across donors. An earlier analysis of 500 to 650 of the donors applied high-throughput TCR beta sequencing to assess whether each TCR beta V gene segment acted as functional or pseudogenic. Donor age, sex, ethnicity and CMV serostatus were compiled together with the repertoire data. A later genetic analysis took genome-wide SNP genotypes for about three fifths of the 666 donors and used that subset as a discovery cohort. All discovery cohort repertoires had been generated using a single sequencing platform. HLA typing covered class I and class II loci at four-digit resolution. The number of donors typed differed by locus, with about 620-630 for A, B, C, DRB1 and DQB1, roughly 550 for DQA1, approximately 570 for DPA1, and around 430 for DPB1. Because of strong linkage in the cohort, four to six DR-DQ haplotypes were treated as single units for association and clustering. Across approximately 400 genotyped donors of the cohort, an average of about 250,000 unique TCR beta nucleotide sequences per donor were sequenced, and 15% to 20% of those sequences were non-productive.

Library preparation was by the immunoSEQ multiplex PCR assay. For the multiplex PCR, a mixture combining 60 forward primers for TCR Vbeta segments and 13 reverse primers for TCR Jbeta segments was used. A multiplex PCR assay on genomic DNA amplified the CDR3 region of rearranged TCR beta genes. Amplified TCR beta libraries were sequenced as 87-base-pair reads on the Illumina HiSeq System. Regarding the original processing steps: In a later analysis, some 80 million unique TCR beta chains were counted across the 650 to 700 repertoires, and roughly 10 million of these chains were shared by at least two donors. Raw reads were error-corrected and collapsed into unique sequences by a nearest-neighbor algorithm in which closely related sequences were merged to remove PCR and sequencing errors. V, D and J gene segments were assigned by aligning CDR3 sequences to IMGT reference sequences. For a sequence to be retained, a match of at least six nucleotides was required to both a V gene segment and a J gene segment. A rearrangement counted as productive if the CDR3 had no stop codons and remained in frame with V and J, and every other rearrangement counted as non-productive. Following IMGT convention, CDR3 was defined as the stretch from the second conserved V-encoded cysteine up to the conserved J-encoded phenylalanine. The earlier analysis of about 590 of the donors excluded sequences that lacked an unambiguous match to a single V gene segment. In an earlier analysis of approximately 610 of the donors, V segments were called functional above 56.7% productive rearrangements and were called segregating when the between-donor standard deviation exceeded 5%. A statistical classification framework was developed to diagnose cytomegalovirus status using the catalog of TCR beta chain sequences. In a later analysis, TCR nucleotide sequences were compared against IMGT/GENE-DB human TR gene sequences so that V and J genes could be assigned. Using the TCRdist pipeline, a later analysis assigned CDR3 sequences along with most-parsimonious VDJ recombination scenarios. In a later analysis, every TCR beta chain was defined by the combination of its CDR3 amino acid sequence and its V-gene family, and reads without a unique V-gene family were dropped. To address suspected cross-contamination and a sequencing artifact, a later analysis removed 450 to 700 highly shared, low-generation-probability nucleotide sequences. In a later analysis, a clonal expansion index for each public chain was calculated from normalized within-repertoire ranks of inferred template counts. In a later analysis, generation probabilities were computed with a VDJ recombination model fitted to out-of-frame rearrangements, and the resulting probabilities were checked against IGoR. A later analysis scored TCR-TCR, TCR-HLA and TCR-CMV co-occurrence with hypergeometric tests, applying a repertoire-size bias correction to TCR pairs. In a later analysis, false discovery rates were estimated by permuting HLA or CMV assignments 20 times. In a later analysis, co-occurring TCRs were grouped with DBSCAN, and TCRdist sequence similarity was added when clustering was performed within HLA-allele-positive subsets. For co-occurrence clustering, repertoires with fewer than 30,000 or more than 120,000 public chains were excluded, along with five or six repertoires with anomalous nucleotide sharing. This is the immuneACCESS table as TCRdb keeps it, with only in-frame sequences that have V and J called. A part of the clones is gone; compared with another copy, unresolved V genes explain less than half, and the rest is unexplained. V, J and clone size are taken as reported in that table, and D and trimming were inferred from the DNA itself. The sample table records approximately 150,000 clones; about 80% of these occur just once. The top ten hold around 7.2% of the sample.

CDR1 SNHLY and CDR2 FYNNEI are derived from the germline V gene. The CDR3 numbers 12 residues from cysteine through phenylalanine. Only CDR3 DNA is held: 36 bases, read in frame from base 1. V is shortened by 5 bases, J by 4 bases, and the region joining them spans 9 bases. In total, 500 to 700 healthy bone marrow donors made up the cohort. At the time of sampling, every cohort member was nominally healthy, though immune exposures that went unrecorded were likely present. The donor was CMV seropositive and belonged to the group of 250 to 300 seropositive cohort members. Every donor gave a peripheral blood sample, and the peripheral blood mononuclear cells from that sample were used for TCR beta sequencing. Genomic DNA was extracted from the blood cell samples with the Qiagen DNeasy Blood Extraction Kit. Results and caveats for the whole study, not just this receptor: Correlated functional status among segregating V segments might reflect linkage disequilibrium, but an unknown experimental factor could not be ruled out. In vitro tests confirmed that a few of the cytomegalovirus-associated TCR beta chains recognize cytomegalovirus antigens. According to the authors, the approach could potentially be generalized to other disease states and immunological phenotypes. Because counts were too low, roughly 18 rarely observed V segments, including chromosome 9 orphons, were left out of the earlier analysis of 587 of the donors. While some public TCRs were present in many individuals, most TCR sequences turned up only very rarely across donors. This cohort had only TCR beta chains sequenced, and the lack of alpha or paired-chain data limited which features could be detected. An earlier analysis of approximately 530 of the donors showed that most TCR beta V segments appeared in productive rearrangements either about 87% or about 30% of the time, which broadly matched IMGT annotations. V-gene and J-gene trimming of TCR beta chains was associated with a missense DCLRE1C variant in a later genetic analysis, and the association was replicated in an independent cohort. A later genetic analysis reported fewer N-insertions in productive TCRs among donors in an Asian-associated ancestry cluster than the approximately 700-donor mean. A further reported finding was that TCR beta sequences accurately predicted the HLA-A and HLA-B alleles for most subjects in the first cohort. The only immune exposure information available for the cohort was CMV serostatus. The study gave a list of more than 150 TCR beta chains associated with cytomegalovirus. Specific HLA alleles were associated with about 17,000 TCR beta sequences at a false discovery rate of 0.05 in a later analysis. In a later analysis, HLA-associated TCR beta chains showed more clonal expansion and lower generation probabilities than non-associated chains that were equally common. When HLA alleles, especially DR and DQ, strongly co-occurred, attributing TCR associations to individual alleles was difficult. A group of highly shared sequence variants was considered likely to be a technical artifact of the sequencing pipeline. Because HLA typing was missing for some donors at each locus, association tests included only the typed subset. Sequencing depth was assumed to be roughly uniform across donors in the presence/absence analyses, though that assumption may not hold. Some IMGT-functional V segments, including TRBV6-2 and TRBV6-3, could not be told apart with the 87-base-pair reads, so those segments were excluded. Cytomegalovirus status was reported to be diagnosed by the classifier with high specificity and sensitivity in both the original and validation cohorts. Most CMV-associated TCR beta chains appeared to be HLA-restricted in a later analysis, and the HLA associations seemed to be driven largely by CMV exposure. A later analysis reported that several top co-occurrence clusters appeared linked to parvovirus B19, influenza, CMV and Epstein-Barr virus. In a later analysis, TCR association rates were found to vary across HLA loci, with the most associated TCRs seen for DRB1 alleles and the fewest for HLA-C alleles.

Turning to this clone: No antigen is known for it. The record has no base qualities; no much larger clone is one base away.

The sequencing input was PBMCs. This receptor chain uses TRBV2 and TRBJ2-7; a tentative D match to TRBD2 spans 5 bases. The sequence was obtained from a man aged 30 to 45 in good health and CMV-seropositive. At the DNA level, the sequence is TGTGCCAGCAGTACGGAGGATTACGAGCAGTACTTC. This codes for CASSTEDYEQYF.